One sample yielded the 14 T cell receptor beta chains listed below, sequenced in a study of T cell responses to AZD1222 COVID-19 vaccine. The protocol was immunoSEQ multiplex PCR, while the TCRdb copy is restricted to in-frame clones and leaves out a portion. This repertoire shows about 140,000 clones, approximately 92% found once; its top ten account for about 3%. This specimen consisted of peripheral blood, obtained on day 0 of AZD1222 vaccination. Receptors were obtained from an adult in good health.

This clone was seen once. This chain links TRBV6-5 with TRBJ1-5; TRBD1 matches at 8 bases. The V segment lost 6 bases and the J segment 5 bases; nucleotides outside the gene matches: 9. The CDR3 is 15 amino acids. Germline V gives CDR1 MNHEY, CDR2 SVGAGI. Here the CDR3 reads CASSLRQGRDQPQHF. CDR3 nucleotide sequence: TGTGCCAGCAGCCTCAGACAGGGGCGGGATCAGCCCCAGCATTTT.

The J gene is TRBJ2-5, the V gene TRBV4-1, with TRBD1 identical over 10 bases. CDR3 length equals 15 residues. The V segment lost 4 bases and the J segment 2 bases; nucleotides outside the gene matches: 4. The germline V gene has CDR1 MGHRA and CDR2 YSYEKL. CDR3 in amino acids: CASSRGTGAQETQYF. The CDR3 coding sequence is TGCGCCAGCAGCCGTGGGACAGGGGCTCAAGAGACCCAGTACTTC.

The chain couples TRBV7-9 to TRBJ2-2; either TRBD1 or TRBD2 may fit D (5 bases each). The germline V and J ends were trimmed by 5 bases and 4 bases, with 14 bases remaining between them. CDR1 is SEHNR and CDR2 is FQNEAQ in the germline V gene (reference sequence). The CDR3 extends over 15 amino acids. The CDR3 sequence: CASSPKGRGTGELFF. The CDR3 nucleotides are TGTGCCAGCAGCCCCAAGGGGAGAGGCACCGGGGAGCTGTTTTTT.

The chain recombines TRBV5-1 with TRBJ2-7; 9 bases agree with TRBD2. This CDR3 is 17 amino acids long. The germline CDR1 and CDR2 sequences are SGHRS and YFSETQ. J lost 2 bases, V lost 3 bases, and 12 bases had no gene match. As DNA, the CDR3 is TGCGCCAGCAGCTCCCCCAGGGCTAGCGGGACGACCTACGAGCAGTACTTC. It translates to CASSSPRASGTTYEQYF.

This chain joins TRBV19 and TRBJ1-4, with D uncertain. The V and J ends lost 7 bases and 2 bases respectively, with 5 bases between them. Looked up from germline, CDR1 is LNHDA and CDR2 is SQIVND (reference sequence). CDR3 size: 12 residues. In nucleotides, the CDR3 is TGTGCCAGTAAGAGGACTAATGAAAAACTGTTTTTT. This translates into CASKRTNEKLFF.

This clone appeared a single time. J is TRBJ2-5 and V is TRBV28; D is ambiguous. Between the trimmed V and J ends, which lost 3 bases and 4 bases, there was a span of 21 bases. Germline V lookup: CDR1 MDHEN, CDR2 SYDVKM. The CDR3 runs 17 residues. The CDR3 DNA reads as TGTGCCAGCAGTTTTGATGTATCGGTCTCCGTATCAGAGACCCAGTACTTC. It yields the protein CASSFDVSVSVSETQYF.

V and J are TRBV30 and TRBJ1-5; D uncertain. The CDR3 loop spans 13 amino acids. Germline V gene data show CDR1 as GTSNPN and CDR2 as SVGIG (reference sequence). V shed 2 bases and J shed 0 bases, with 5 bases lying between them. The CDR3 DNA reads TGTGCCTGGAGTCAGGATAGCAATCAGCCCCAGCATTTT. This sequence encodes CAWSQDSNQPQHF.

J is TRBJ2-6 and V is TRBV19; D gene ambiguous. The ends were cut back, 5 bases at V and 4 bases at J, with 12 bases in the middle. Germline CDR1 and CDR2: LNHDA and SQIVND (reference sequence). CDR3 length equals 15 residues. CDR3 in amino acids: CASSPRPAGANVLTF. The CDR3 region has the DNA TGTGCCAGTAGTCCCCGGCCAGCCGGGGCCAACGTCCTGACTTTC.

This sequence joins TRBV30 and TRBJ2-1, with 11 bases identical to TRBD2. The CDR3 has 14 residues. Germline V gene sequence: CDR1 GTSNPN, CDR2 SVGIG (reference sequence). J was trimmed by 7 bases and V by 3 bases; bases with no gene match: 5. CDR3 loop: CAWSTSGSGNEQFF. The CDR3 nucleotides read TGTGCCTGGAGCACTAGCGGGAGTGGAAATGAGCAGTTCTTC. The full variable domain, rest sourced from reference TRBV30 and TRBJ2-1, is SQTIHQWPATLVQPVGSPLSLECTVEGTSNPNLYWYRQAAGRGLQLLFYSVGIGQISSEVPQNLSASRPQDRQFILSSKKLLLSDSGFYLCAWSTSGSGNEQFFGPGTRLTVL.

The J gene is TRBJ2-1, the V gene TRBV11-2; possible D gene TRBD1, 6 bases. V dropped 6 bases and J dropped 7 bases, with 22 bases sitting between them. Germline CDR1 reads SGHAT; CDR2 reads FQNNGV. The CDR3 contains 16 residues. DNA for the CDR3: TGTGCCAGCAGTCCTCGAAGGAGTAACAGGGATAATGAGCAGTTCTTC. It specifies CASSPRRSNRDNEQFF.

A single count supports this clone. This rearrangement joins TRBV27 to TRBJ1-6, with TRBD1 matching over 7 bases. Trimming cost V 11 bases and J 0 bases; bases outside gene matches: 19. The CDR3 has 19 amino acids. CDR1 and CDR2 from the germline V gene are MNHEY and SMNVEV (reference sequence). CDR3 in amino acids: CAAGSPGQFLTSYNSPLHF. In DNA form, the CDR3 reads TGTGCCGCGGGTAGTCCGGGACAGTTTCTTACCTCCTATAATTCACCCCTCCACTTT.

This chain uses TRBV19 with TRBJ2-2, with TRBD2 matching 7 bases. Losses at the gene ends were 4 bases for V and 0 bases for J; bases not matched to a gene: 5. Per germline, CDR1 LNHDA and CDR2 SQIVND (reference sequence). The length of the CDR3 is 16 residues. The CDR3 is CASSTRAGPNTGELFF. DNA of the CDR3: TGTGCCAGTAGTACGCGAGCGGGACCGAACACCGGGGAGCTGTTTTTT.

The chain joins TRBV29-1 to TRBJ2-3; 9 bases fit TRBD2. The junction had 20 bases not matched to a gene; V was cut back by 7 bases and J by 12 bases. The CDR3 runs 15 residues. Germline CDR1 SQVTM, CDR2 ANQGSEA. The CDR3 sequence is CSAPGAAGGPGPQYF. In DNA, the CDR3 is TGCAGCGCCCCGGGTGCTGCGGGAGGGCCTGGTCCACAGTATTTT.

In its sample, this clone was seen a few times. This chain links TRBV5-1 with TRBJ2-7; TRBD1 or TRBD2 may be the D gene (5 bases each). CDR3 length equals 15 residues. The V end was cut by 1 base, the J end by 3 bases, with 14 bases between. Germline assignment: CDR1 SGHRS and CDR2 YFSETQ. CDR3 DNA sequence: TGCGCCAGCAGCTTGAGCAGGGTTGCGGGCTACGAGCAGTACTTC. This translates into CASSLSRVAGYEQYF. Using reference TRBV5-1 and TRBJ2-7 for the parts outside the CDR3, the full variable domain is KAGVTQTPRYLIKTRGQQVTLSCSPISGHRSVSWYQQTPGQGLQFLFEYFSETQRNKGNFPGRFSGRQFSNSRSEMNVSTLELGDSALYLCASSLSRVAGYEQYFGPGTRLTVT.